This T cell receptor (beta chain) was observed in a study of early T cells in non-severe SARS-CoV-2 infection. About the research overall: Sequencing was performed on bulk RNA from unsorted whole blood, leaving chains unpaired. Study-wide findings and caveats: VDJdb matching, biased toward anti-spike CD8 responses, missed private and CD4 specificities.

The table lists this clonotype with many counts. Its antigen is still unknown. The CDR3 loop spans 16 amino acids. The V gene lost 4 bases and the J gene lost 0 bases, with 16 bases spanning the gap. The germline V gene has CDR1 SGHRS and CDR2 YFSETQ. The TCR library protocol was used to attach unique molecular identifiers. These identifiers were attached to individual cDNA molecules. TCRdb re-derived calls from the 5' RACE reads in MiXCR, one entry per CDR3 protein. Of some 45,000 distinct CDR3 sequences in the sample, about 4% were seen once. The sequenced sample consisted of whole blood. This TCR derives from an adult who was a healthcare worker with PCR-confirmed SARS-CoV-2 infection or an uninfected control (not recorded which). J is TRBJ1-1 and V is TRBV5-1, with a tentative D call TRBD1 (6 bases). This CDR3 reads CASSRGYRAMNTEAFF. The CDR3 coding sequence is TGCGCCAGCAGCCGAGGATACAGGGCTATGAACACTGAAGCTTTCTTT.